This T cell receptor beta chain was obtained from a study of blood T cell repertoires in COVID-19. Whole-study context: Donors in the United States, Italy and Spain gave samples during acute or convalescent COVID-19. In each case, the material was cDNA or gDNA derived from T cells, B-cell-depleted T cells, or PBMCs.

Original processing methods: Estimation of nucleated cell counts was performed using reference gene primer amplification. Libraries were prepared by immunoSEQ multiplex PCR; TCRdb keeps only in-frame clonotypes and omits some of them. Clonal size and the V and J genes are those of that table, whereas D and trimming came from the DNA. Among roughly 70,000 clones listed, around 79% were seen once. Germline values: CDR1 MDHEN, CDR2 SYDVKM. This CDR3 is 12 amino acids long. Losses at the gene ends were 6 bases for V and 12 bases for J; bases not matched to a gene: 10. V usage is TRBV28 and J usage is TRBJ2-7; 8 bases align to TRBD1. The sample consisted of peripheral blood. The TCR comes from a woman aged 70 to 79 with acute or convalescent COVID-19. The CDR3 region is CASSDSRGLRYF. The CDR3 DNA is TGTGCCAGCAGCGATTCCAGGGGGCTGCGGTACTTC.